This TCR beta chain was captured by sequencing in a study of cytomegalovirus exposure and HLA in healthy donors. Study-level results: Association of a missense DCLRE1C variant with TCR beta V- and J-gene trimming was reported in a later analysis.

The CDR3 is 16 amino acids. Germline CDR1 and CDR2: MNHEY and SMNVEV (reference sequence). Trimming stripped 4 bases from V and 1 base from J, with 16 bases between. Concerning this clone: Its target is not known.

The PCR contained 60 Vbeta and 13 Jbeta primers. The assay was immunoSEQ multiplex PCR, and TCRdb's table has in-frame clones only and misses some. Counted here are over 100,000 clones, roughly four fifths occurring once; the ten biggest clones make up roughly 3.1%. The sequence was collected from a woman between 25 and 40 years old in good health and CMV-seropositive. Sequencing was carried out using PBMCs. This chain links TRBV27 with TRBJ1-1; D may be TRBD1 (6 bases). Here the CDR3 DNA reads TGTGCCAGCAGTTCTTTGCCGGGACAAAAGAACACTGAAGCTTTCTTT. Its translation is CASSSLPGQKNTEAFF.